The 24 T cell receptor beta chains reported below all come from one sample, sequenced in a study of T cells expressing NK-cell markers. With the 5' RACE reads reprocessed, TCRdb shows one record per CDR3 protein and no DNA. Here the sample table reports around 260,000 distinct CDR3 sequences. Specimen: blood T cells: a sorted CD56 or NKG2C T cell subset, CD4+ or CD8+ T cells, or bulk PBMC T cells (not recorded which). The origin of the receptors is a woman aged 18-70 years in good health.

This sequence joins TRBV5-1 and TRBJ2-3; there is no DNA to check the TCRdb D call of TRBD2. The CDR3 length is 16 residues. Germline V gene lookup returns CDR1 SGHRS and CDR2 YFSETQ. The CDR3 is CASSLGLAGYLETQYF.

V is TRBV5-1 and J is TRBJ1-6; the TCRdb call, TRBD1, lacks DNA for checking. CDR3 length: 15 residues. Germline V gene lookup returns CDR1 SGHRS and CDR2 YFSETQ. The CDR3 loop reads CASSGGAGSNSPLHF. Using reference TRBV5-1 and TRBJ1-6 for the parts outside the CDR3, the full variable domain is KAGVTQTPRYLIKTRGQQVTLSCSPISGHRSVSWYQQTPGQGLQFLFEYFSETQRNKGNFPGRFSGRQFSNSRSEMNVSTLELGDSALYLCASSGGAGSNSPLHFGNGTRLTVT.

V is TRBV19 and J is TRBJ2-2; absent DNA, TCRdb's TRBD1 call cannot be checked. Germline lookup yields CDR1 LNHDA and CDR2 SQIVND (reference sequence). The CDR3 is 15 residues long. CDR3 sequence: CASSRTGWDTGELFF.

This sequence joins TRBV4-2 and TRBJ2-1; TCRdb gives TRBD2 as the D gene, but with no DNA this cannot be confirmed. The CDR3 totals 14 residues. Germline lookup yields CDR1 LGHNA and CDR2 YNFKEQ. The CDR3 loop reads CASSQDPGTREQFF.

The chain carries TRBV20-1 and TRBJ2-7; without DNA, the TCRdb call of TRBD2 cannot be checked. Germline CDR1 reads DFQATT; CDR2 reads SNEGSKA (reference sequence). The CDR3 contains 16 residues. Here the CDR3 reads CSASGTSGYSSYEQYF.

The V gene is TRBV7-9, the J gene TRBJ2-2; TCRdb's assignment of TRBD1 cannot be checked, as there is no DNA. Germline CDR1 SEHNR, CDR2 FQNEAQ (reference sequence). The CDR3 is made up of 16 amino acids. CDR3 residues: CASSQTGQTNTGELFF.

The CDR3 sequence is CASSLVGVGSGNIQYF. The V gene is TRBV7-2, the J gene TRBJ2-4. The CDR3 length is 16 residues. Germline V gene sequence: CDR1 SGHTA, CDR2 FQGNSA.

Here the CDR3 reads CASSLDRGGATDTQYF. This chain joins TRBV5-1 and TRBJ2-3; TCRdb reports TRBD1, a call that lacks DNA to check it against. Per the germline V gene, CDR1 is SGHRS and CDR2 is YFSETQ. The CDR3 contains 16 residues.

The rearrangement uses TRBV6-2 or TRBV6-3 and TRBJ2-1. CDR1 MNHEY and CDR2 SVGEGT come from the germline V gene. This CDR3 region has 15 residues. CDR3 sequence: CASSYLFDGYNEQFF.

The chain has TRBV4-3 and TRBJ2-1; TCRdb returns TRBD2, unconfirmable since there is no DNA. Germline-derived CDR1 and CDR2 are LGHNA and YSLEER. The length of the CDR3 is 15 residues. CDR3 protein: CAGSQEDLAGGEQFF.

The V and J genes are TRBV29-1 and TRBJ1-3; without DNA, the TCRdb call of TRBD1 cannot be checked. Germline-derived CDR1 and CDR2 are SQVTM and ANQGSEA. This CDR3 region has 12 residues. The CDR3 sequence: CSARVRENTIYF.

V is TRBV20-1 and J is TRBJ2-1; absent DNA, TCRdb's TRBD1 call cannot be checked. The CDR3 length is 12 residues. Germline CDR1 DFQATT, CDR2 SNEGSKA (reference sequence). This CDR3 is CSAWDRGDEQFF.

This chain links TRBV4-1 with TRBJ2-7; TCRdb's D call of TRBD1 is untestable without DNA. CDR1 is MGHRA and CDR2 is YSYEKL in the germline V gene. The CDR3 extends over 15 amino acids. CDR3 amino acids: CASSHGQGPSREQYF.

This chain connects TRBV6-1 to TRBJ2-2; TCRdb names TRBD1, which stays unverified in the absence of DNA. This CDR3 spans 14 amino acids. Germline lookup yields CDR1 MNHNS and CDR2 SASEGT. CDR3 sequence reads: CASGGTGGAGELFF.

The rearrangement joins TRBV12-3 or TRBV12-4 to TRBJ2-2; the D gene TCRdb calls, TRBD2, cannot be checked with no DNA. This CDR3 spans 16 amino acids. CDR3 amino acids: CASSPRRRRETGELFF.

The CDR3 loop is CSAQDRGRLDTQYF. V gene TRBV20-1 combines with J gene TRBJ2-3; the D gene TCRdb calls, TRBD1, cannot be checked with no DNA. The CDR3 extends over 14 amino acids. Germline values: CDR1 DFQATT, CDR2 SNEGSKA (reference sequence).

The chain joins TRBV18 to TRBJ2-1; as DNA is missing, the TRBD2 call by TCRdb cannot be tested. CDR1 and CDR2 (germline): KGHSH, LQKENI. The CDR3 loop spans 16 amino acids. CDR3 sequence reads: CASSPPVLAGYNEQFF. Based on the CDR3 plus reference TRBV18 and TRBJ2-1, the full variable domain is NAGVMQNPRHLVRRRGQEARLRCSPMKGHSHVYWYRQLPEEGLKFMVYLQKENIIDESGMPKERFSAEFPKEGPSILRIQQVVRGDSAAYFCASSPPVLAGYNEQFFGPGTRLTVL.

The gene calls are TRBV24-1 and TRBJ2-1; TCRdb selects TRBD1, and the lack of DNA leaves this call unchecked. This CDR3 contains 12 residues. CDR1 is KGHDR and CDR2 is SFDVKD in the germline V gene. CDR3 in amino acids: CATSSTGDEQFF.

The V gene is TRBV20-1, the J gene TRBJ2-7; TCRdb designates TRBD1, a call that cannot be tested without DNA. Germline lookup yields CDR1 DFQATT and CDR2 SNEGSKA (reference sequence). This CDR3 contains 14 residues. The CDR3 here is CSARPGQGAEGQYF.

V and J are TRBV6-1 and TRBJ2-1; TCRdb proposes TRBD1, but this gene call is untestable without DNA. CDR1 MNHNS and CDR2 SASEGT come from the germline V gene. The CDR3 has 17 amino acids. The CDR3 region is CASSSRGGGRWGVEQFF.

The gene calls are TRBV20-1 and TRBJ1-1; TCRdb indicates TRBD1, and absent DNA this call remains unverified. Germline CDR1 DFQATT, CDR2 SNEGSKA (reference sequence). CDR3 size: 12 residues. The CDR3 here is CSARSGAAEAFF.

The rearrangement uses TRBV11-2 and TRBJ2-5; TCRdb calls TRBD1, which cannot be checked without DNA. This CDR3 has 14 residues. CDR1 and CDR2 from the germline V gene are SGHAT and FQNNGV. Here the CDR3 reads CASSLSPLARTQYF. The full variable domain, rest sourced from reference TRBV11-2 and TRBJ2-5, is EAGVAQSPRYKIIEKRQSVAFWCNPISGHATLYWYQQILGQGPKLLIQFQNNGVVDDSQLPKDRFSAERLKGVDSTLKIQPAKLEDSAVYLCASSLSPLARTQYFGPGTRLLVL.

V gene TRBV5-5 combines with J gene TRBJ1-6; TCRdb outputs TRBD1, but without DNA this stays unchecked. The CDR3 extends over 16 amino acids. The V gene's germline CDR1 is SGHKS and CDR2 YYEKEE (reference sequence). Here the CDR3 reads CASSLAPPGARNRLHF. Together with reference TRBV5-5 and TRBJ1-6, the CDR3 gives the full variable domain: DAGVTQSPTHLIKTRGQQVTLRCSPISGHKSVSWYQQVLGQGPQFIFQYYEKEERGRGNFPDRFSARQFPNYSSELNVNALLLGDSALYLCASSLAPPGARNRLHFGNGTRLTVT.

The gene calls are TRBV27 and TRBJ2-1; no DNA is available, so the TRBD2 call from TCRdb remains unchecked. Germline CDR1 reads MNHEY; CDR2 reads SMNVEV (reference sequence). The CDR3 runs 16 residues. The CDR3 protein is CASYTSLHLYDNEQFF.